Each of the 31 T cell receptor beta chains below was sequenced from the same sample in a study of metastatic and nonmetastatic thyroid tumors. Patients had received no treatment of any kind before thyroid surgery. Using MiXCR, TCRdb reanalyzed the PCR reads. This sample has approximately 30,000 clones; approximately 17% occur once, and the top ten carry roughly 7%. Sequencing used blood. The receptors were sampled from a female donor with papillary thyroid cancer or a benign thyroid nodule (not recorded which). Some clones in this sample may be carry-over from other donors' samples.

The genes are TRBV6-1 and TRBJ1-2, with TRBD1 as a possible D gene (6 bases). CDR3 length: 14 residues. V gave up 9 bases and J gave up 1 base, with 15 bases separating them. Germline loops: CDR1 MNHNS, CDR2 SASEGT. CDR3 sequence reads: CASTGGAVNYGYTF. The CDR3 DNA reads TGTGCCAGTACGGGGGGCGCAGTTAACTATGGCTACACCTTC.

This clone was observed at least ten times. The CDR3 region has the DNA TGTGCCAGCAGCCGGTGGGCAGGGGGGATCCGGGAAAAACTGTTTTTT. Translated, it gives CASSRWAGGIREKLFF. The gene calls are TRBV9 and TRBJ1-4, with TRBD1 matching 7 bases. Germline CDR1 reads SGDLS; CDR2 reads YYNGEE. CDR3 length: 16 amino acids. V lost 4 bases to trimming and J lost 8 bases; unmatched junction nucleotides: 14.

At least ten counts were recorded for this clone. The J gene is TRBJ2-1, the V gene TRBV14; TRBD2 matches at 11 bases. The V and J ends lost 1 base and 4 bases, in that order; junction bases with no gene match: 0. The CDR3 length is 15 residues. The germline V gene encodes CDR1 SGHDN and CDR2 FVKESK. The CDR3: CASSQGLAGYNEQFF. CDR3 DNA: TGTGCCAGCAGCCAAGGACTAGCGGGGTACAATGAGCAGTTCTTC.

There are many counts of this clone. This CDR3 is CATSRGGLFFNEQFF. CDR3 in DNA: TGTGCCACCAGCAGAGGCGGCCTTTTTTTCAATGAGCAGTTCTTC. V is TRBV15 and J is TRBJ2-1; D not certain. This CDR3 is built from 15 residues. The germline V and J ends were trimmed by 1 base and 6 bases, with 13 bases remaining between them. Germline-derived CDR1 and CDR2 are LNHNV and YYDKDF (reference sequence).

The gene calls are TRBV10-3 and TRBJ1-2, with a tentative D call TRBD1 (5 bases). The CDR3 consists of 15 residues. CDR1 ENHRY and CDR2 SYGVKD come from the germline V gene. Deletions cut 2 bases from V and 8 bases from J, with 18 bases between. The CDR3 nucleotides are TGTGCCATCAGTGAGAAGACCGGGACTGTCAACGGCTACACCTTC. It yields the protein CAISEKTGTVNGYTF.

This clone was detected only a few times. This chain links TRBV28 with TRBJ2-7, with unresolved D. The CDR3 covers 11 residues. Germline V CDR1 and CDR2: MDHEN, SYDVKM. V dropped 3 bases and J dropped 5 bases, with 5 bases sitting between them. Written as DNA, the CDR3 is TGTGCCAGCAGTTTTGGAGACGAGCAGTACTTC. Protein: CASSFGDEQYF.

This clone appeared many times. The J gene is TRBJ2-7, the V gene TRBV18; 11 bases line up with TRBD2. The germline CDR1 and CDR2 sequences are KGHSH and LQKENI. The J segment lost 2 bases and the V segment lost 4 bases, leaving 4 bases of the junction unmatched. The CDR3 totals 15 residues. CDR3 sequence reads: CASSQGTSGTYEQYF. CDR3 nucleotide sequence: TGTGCCAGCTCACAAGGGACTAGCGGAACCTACGAGCAGTACTTC.

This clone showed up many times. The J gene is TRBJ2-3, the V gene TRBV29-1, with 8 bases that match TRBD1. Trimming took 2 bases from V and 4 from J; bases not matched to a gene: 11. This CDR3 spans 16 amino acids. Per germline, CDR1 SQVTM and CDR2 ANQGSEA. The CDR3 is CSVENRQGAVPDTQYF. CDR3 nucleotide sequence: TGCAGCGTTGAAAATCGTCAGGGGGCCGTCCCAGATACGCAGTATTTT.

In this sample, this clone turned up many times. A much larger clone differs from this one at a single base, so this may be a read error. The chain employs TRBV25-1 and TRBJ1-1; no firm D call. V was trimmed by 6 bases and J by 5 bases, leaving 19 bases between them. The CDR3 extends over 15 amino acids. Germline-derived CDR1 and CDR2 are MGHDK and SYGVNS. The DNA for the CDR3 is TGTGCCAGCAGCTCGGCGGGGATAGAGAAAACTGAAGCTTTCTTT. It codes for CASSSAGIEKTEAFF.

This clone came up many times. The CDR3 coding sequence is TGTGCCAGCAGTTTAGCGCTAGGGGGGGTAGAGACCCAGTACTTC. It is translated as CASSLALGGVETQYF. The gene calls are TRBV12-3 or TRBV12-4 and TRBJ2-5, with D possibly being TRBD2 (7 bases). This CDR3 is built from 15 residues. V was trimmed by 0 bases and J by 4 bases, leaving 12 bases between them.

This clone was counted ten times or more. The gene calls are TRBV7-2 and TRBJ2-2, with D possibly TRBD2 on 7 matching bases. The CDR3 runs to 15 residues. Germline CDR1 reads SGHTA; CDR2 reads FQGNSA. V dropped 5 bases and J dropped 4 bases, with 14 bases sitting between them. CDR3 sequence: CASSAGGGGTGELFF. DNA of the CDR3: TGTGCCAGCAGCGCCGGGGGAGGGGGCACCGGGGAGCTGTTTTTT.

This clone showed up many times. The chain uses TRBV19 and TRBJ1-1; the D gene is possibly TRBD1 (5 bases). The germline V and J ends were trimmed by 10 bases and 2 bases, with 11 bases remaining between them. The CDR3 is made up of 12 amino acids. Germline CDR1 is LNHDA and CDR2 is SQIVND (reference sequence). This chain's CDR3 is CATFGQNTEAFF. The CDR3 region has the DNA TGTGCCACCTTCGGACAAAACACTGAAGCTTTCTTT. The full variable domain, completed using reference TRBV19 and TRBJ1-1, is DGGITQSPKYLFRKEGQNVTLSCEQNLNHDAMYWYRQDPGQGLRLIYYSQIVNDFQKGDIAEGYSVSREKKESFPLTVTSAQKNPTAFYLCATFGQNTEAFFGQGTRLTVV.

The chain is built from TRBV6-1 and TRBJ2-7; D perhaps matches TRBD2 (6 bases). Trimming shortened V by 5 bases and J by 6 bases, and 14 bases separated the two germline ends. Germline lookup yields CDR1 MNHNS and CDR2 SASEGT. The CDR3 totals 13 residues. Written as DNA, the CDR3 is TGTGCCAGCAGTTCTAGACTAGTCCGCGAGCAGTACTTC. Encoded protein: CASSSRLVREQYF.

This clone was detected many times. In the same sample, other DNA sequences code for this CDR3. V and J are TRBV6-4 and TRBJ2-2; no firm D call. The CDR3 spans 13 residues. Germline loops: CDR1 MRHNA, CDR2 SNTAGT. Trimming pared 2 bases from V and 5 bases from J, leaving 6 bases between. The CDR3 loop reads CASSDRVTGELFF. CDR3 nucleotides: TGTGCCAGCAGTGACAGGGTGACCGGGGAGCTGTTTTTT.

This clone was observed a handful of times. CDR3 residues: CASLGQGDSGNTIYF. In DNA, the CDR3 is TGTGCCAGCCTGGGACAGGGGGACTCTGGAAACACCATATATTTT. The V gene is TRBV6-1, the J gene TRBJ1-3; TRBD1 aligns across 11 bases. This CDR3 has 15 amino acids. CDR1 and CDR2 (germline): MNHNS, SASEGT. Losses at the gene ends were 8 bases for V and 0 bases for J; bases not matched to a gene: 3.

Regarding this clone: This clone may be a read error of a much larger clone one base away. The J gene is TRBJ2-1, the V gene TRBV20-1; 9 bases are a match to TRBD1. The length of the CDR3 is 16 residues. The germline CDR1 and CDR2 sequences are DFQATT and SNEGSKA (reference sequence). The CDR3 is CSAPLWRTGARGEQFF. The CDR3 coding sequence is TGCAGCGCTCCGCTATGGAGGACAGGGGCGAGGGGTGAGCAGTTCTTC.

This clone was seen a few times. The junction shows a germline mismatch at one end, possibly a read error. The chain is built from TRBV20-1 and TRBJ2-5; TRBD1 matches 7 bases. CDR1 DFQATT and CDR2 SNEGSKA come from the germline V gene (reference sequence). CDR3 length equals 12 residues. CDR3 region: CSAKGGQKTQYF. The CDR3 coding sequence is TGCAGTGCTAAAGGGGGCCAAAAGACCCAGTACTTC.

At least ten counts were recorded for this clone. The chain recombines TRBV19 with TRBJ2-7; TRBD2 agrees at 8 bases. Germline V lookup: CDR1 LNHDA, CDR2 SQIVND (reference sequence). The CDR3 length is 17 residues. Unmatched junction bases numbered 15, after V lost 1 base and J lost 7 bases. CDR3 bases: TGTGCCAGTAGTATAGGAGTCGGGGGTAGCGGGGAATTTGAGCAGTACTTC. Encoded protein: CASSIGVGGSGEFEQYF.

The CDR3 DNA is TGTGCCAGCAGGGGACAGGGAGATCAGCCCCAGCATTTT. The encoded protein is CASRGQGDQPQHF. The chain uses TRBV28 and TRBJ1-5, with 9 bases matching TRBD1. V gave up 6 bases and J gave up 5 bases; unmatched junction bases: 2. Germline CDR1 reads MDHEN; CDR2 reads SYDVKM. The CDR3 is made up of 13 amino acids.

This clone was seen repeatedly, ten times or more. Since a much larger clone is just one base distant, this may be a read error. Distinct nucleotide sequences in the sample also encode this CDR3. CDR3 sequence: CASTLDRGSGNQPQHF. Here the CDR3 DNA reads TGTGCCAGCACCTTGGACAGGGGGTCTGGCAATCAGCCCCAGCATTTT. The V and J genes are TRBV6-1 and TRBJ1-5, with 10 bases that match TRBD1. Germline CDR1 MNHNS, CDR2 SASEGT. V shed 7 bases and J 2 bases; nucleotides not matched to a gene: 8. This CDR3 has 16 residues.

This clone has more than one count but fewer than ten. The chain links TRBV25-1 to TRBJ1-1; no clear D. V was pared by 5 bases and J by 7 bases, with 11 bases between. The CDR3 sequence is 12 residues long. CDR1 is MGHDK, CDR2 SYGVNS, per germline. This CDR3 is CASSKTGLEAFF. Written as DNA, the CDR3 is TGTGCCAGCAGTAAAACGGGTCTTGAAGCTTTCTTT.

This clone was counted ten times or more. The CDR3 sequence is CASSQGQLVYEQYF. CDR3 bases: TGCGCCAGCAGCCAAGGACAGTTAGTCTACGAGCAGTACTTC. The chain has TRBV4-1 and TRBJ2-7; a weak D match, TRBD1 (5 bases). V lost 1 base, J lost 3 bases, and 10 bases lay in between. Germline values: CDR1 MGHRA, CDR2 YSYEKL. The length of the CDR3 is 14 residues.

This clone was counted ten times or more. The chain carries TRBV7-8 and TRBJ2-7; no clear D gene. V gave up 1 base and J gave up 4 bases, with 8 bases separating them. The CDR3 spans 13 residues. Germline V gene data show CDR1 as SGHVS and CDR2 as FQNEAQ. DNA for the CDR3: TGTGCCAGCAGCTTAGATACGGATTACGAGCAGTACTTC. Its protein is CASSLDTDYEQYF.

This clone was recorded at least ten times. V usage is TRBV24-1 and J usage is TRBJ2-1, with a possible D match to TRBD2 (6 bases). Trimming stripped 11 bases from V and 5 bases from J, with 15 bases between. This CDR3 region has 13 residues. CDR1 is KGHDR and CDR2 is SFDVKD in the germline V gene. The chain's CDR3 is CASRDSRNNEQFF. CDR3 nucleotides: TGTGCCAGCCGGGACTCGAGGAACAATGAGCAGTTCTTC.

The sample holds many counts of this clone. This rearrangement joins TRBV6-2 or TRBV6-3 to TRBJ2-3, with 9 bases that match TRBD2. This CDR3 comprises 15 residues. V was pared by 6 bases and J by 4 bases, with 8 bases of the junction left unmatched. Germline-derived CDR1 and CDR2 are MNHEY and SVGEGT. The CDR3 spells CASSDTLAGADTQYF. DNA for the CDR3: TGTGCCAGCAGCGATACCTTAGCGGGAGCAGATACGCAGTATTTT.

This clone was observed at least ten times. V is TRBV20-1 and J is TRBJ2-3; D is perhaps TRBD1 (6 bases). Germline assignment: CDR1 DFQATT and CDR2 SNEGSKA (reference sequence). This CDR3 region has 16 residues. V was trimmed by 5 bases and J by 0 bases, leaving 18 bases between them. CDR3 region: CSASGQRLTSTDTQYF. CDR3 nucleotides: TGCAGTGCTTCCGGACAGCGACTTACGAGCACAGATACGCAGTATTTT.

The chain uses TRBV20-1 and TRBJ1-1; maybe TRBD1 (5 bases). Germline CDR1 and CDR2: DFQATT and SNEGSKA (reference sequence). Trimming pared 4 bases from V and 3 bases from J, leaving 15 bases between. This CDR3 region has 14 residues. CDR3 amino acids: CSATLGVGDTEAFF. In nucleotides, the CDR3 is TGCAGTGCTACCCTTGGGGTGGGGGACACTGAAGCTTTCTTT.

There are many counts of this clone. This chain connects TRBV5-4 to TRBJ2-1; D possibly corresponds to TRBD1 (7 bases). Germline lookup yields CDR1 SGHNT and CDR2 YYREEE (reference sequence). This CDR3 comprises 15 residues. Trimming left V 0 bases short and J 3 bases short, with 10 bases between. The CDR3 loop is CASSLGGDSYNEQFF. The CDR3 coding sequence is TGTGCCAGCAGCTTGGGGGGGGACAGCTACAATGAGCAGTTCTTC.

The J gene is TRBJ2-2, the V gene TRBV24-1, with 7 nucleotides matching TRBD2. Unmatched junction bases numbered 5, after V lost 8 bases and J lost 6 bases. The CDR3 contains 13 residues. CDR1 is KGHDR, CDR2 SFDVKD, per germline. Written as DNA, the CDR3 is TGTGCCACCACGTCTACTAGCGCCGGGGAGCTGTTTTTT. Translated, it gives CATTSTSAGELFF.

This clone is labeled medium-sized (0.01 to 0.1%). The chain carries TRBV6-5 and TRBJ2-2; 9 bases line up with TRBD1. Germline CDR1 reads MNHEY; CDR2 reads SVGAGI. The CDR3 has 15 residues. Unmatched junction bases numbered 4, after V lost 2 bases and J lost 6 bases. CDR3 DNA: TGTGCCAGCAGTTACGGGACAGGGATTTCCGGGGAGCTGTTTTTT. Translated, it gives CASSYGTGISGELFF.

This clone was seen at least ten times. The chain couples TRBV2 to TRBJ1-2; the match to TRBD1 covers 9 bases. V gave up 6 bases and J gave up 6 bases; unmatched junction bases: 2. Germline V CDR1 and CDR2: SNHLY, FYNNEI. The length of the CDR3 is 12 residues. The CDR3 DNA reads TGTGCCAGCAGAAGGGACAGGGATGGCTACACCTTC. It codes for CASRRDRDGYTF. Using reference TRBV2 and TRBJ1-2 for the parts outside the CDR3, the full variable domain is EPEVTQTPSHQVTQMGQEVILRCVPISNHLYFYWYRQILGQKVEFLVSFYNNEISEKSEIFDDQFSVERPDGSNFTLKIRSTKLEDSAMYFCASRRDRDGYTFGSGTRLTVV.